This is a list of T cell receptor beta chains from one sample in a study of blood T cell repertoires in COVID-19. Using immunoSEQ multiplex PCR, the repertoire was profiled, and TCRdb retains in-frame clones only, with some absent. The repertoire holds around 28,000 clones, 75% to 90% seen once, with approximately 15% in the top ten. Sequenced: peripheral blood. The receptor set was obtained from a man between 65 and 85 years old with active COVID-19. Each CDR3 is given with its conserved first and last residue. D genes are given only for firm matches. The size field is filled for only some rows; it gives once, few, many or a size class.

j_gene: TRBJ2-7; abundance: .; v_gene: TRBV10-3; d_gene: TRBD2; CDR3nt: TGTGCCATCAGTGAGTCCCCTAGCGGGAGCCCCCTCGAGCAGTACTTC; CDR3aa: CAISESPSGSPLEQYF
j_gene: TRBJ1-2; abundance: .; v_gene: TRBV10-1; d_gene: .; CDR3nt: TGCGCCAGCAGTAGGGAGTTAAACTATGGCTACACCTTC; CDR3aa: CASSRELNYGYTF
j_gene: TRBJ1-1; abundance: .; v_gene: TRBV28; d_gene: TRBD1; CDR3nt: TGTGCCAGCAGTATGACAGGGGGCCGGAACACTGAAGCTTTCTTT; CDR3aa: CASSMTGGRNTEAFF
j_gene: TRBJ1-5; abundance: .; v_gene: TRBV4-1; d_gene: .; CDR3nt: TGCGCCAGCAGCCAAGAAGGGGAAAAGGGTAGCAATCAGCCCCAGCATTTT; CDR3aa: CASSQEGEKGSNQPQHF
j_gene: TRBJ1-5; abundance: .; v_gene: TRBV7-2; d_gene: .; CDR3nt: TGTGCCAGCAGCTTAGTGAGGACAGACAATCAGCCCCAGCATTTT; CDR3aa: CASSLVRTDNQPQHF
j_gene: TRBJ2-5; abundance: .; v_gene: TRBV5-1; d_gene: TRBD2; CDR3nt: TGCGCCAGCAGCTTAAACCGCGGGGGGGCTGGAGAGACCCAGTACTTC; CDR3aa: CASSLNRGGAGETQYF
j_gene: TRBJ2-3; abundance: .; v_gene: TRBV11-1; d_gene: TRBD2; CDR3nt: TGTGCCAGCAGCTCCCGGACTAGTAATATAGCAGATACGCAGTATTTT; CDR3aa: CASSSRTSNIADTQYF
j_gene: TRBJ2-3; abundance: .; v_gene: TRBV7-9; d_gene: TRBD2; CDR3nt: TGTGCCAGCAGCCGGACTAGCGGGGATGTCGATACGCAGTATTTT; CDR3aa: CASSRTSGDVDTQYF
j_gene: TRBJ2-1; abundance: .; v_gene: TRBV5-1; d_gene: .; CDR3nt: TGCGCCAGCAGCTTCCGGGAGACCAATGAGCAGTTCTTC; CDR3aa: CASSFRETNEQFF
j_gene: TRBJ2-1; abundance: .; v_gene: TRBV9; d_gene: .; CDR3nt: TGTGCCAGCAGCGGTAGCGGCTACCTCGGTAATGAGCAGTTCTTC; CDR3aa: CASSGSGYLGNEQFF
j_gene: TRBJ1-1; abundance: .; v_gene: TRBV19; d_gene: TRBD1; CDR3nt: TGTGCCAGTAGTACTACCGGGACAGGGGCCACTGAAGCTTTCTTT; CDR3aa: CASSTTGTGATEAFF
j_gene: TRBJ2-7; abundance: once; v_gene: TRBV28; d_gene: .; CDR3nt: TGTGCCAGCAGTTTATCAGGGGCCTACGAGCAGTACTTC; CDR3aa: CASSLSGAYEQYF
j_gene: TRBJ2-1; abundance: once; v_gene: TRBV19; d_gene: TRBD2; CDR3nt: TGTGCCAGTAGTCAGAGCGGGGGGGTGGACCGGAATGAGCAGTTCTTC; CDR3aa: CASSQSGGVDRNEQFF
j_gene: TRBJ1-3; abundance: .; v_gene: TRBV4-2; d_gene: TRBD1; CDR3nt: TGTGCCAGCAGCCAAGACCCCGGGACAGGGGGTTCGGGAAACACCATATATTTT; CDR3aa: CASSQDPGTGGSGNTIYF
j_gene: TRBJ2-7; abundance: .; v_gene: TRBV6-5; d_gene: TRBD1; CDR3nt: TGTGCCAGCACGTCCCGGGACAGGCGGATCTACGAGCAGTACTTC; CDR3aa: CASTSRDRRIYEQYF
j_gene: TRBJ2-7; abundance: .; v_gene: TRBV18; d_gene: TRBD2; CDR3nt: TGTGCCAGCTCACCCCCCCGGGGGGGCAGGGGTCAGTACGAGCAGTACTTC; CDR3aa: CASSPPRGGRGQYEQYF
j_gene: TRBJ2-3; abundance: .; v_gene: TRBV29-1; d_gene: .; CDR3nt: TGCAGCGTTGGTAGCAGAGCCGATACGCAGTATTTT; CDR3aa: CSVGSRADTQYF
j_gene: TRBJ2-7; abundance: few; v_gene: TRBV5-4; d_gene: TRBD1; CDR3nt: TGTGCCAGCAGCCGGGACAGTCCTCACGAGCAGTACTTC; CDR3aa: CASSRDSPHEQYF
j_gene: TRBJ2-3; abundance: .; v_gene: TRBV29-1; d_gene: .; CDR3nt: TGCAGCGGCGGGGGCGGTGACGGGCACATAGATACGCAGTATTTT; CDR3aa: CSGGGGDGHIDTQYF
j_gene: TRBJ2-2; abundance: once; v_gene: TRBV7-9; d_gene: TRBD1; CDR3nt: TGTGCCAGCAGCTCCGGACAGGGGAATGTCGGGGAGCTGTTTTTT; CDR3aa: CASSSGQGNVGELFF
j_gene: TRBJ1-2; abundance: .; v_gene: TRBV28; d_gene: .; CDR3nt: TGTGCCAGCAGTTTAGGAGTTGGGTTCGCTGGCTACACCTTC; CDR3aa: CASSLGVGFAGYTF
j_gene: TRBJ2-2; abundance: .; v_gene: TRBV18; d_gene: .; CDR3nt: TGTGCCAGCTCACCGCCGTCGAGGGAGCTTGGGGAGCTGTTTTTT; CDR3aa: CASSPPSRELGELFF
j_gene: TRBJ1-6; abundance: .; v_gene: TRBV28; d_gene: .; CDR3nt: TGTGCCAGCAGTTTAACGGACAGTAATTCACCCCTCCACTTT; CDR3aa: CASSLTDSNSPLHF
j_gene: TRBJ2-1; abundance: .; v_gene: TRBV13; d_gene: .; CDR3nt: TGTGCCAGCAGCCCGCGGACAGCTTTAAATGAGCAGTTCTTC; CDR3aa: CASSPRTALNEQFF
j_gene: TRBJ2-5; abundance: .; v_gene: TRBV28; d_gene: TRBD2; CDR3nt: TGTGCCAGCAGCCCCCGACTAGCGGGGGTGGAGACCCAGTACTTC; CDR3aa: CASSPRLAGVETQYF
j_gene: TRBJ1-1; abundance: .; v_gene: TRBV27; d_gene: TRBD1; CDR3nt: TGTGCCAGCTACCGACAGGGGACGGGGCAAGCTTTCTTT; CDR3aa: CASYRQGTGQAFF
j_gene: TRBJ2-5; abundance: .; v_gene: TRBV7-8; d_gene: TRBD2; CDR3nt: TGTGCCAGCAGCTTCGGACTAGCGGGGGGGCGAGAGACCCAGTACTTC; CDR3aa: CASSFGLAGGRETQYF
j_gene: TRBJ2-2; abundance: once; v_gene: TRBV4-1; d_gene: TRBD2; CDR3nt: TGCGCCAGCAGCCAAACTACTAGCGGGGGGGTTAACACCGGGGAGCTGTTTTTT; CDR3aa: CASSQTTSGGVNTGELFF
j_gene: TRBJ2-3; abundance: .; v_gene: TRBV27; d_gene: .; CDR3nt: TGTGCCAGCAGGCCGGGCCCGGGGGATACGCAGTATTTT; CDR3aa: CASRPGPGDTQYF
j_gene: TRBJ2-1; abundance: .; v_gene: TRBV18; d_gene: TRBD2; CDR3nt: TGTGCCAGCTCACGGGGGACTAGCGGGGGGCACTTTGGAGAGCAGTTCTTC; CDR3aa: CASSRGTSGGHFGEQFF
j_gene: TRBJ2-1; abundance: .; v_gene: TRBV5-1; d_gene: TRBD2; CDR3nt: TGCGCCAGCAGCTTCTATAGCGGGGGCGCCTACAATGAGCAGTTCTTC; CDR3aa: CASSFYSGGAYNEQFF
j_gene: TRBJ2-7; abundance: .; v_gene: TRBV4-2; d_gene: .; CDR3nt: TGTGCCAGCAGCCTAGAACAATCCTACGAGCAGTACTTC; CDR3aa: CASSLEQSYEQYF
j_gene: TRBJ1-6; abundance: few; v_gene: TRBV5-4; d_gene: .; CDR3nt: TGTGCCAGCAGCGCCGGTACAGGGAACTCACCCCTCCACTTT; CDR3aa: CASSAGTGNSPLHF
j_gene: TRBJ2-7; abundance: .; v_gene: TRBV24-1; d_gene: TRBD1; CDR3nt: TGTGCCACCAGTGACCGGACAGGCGGGTACGAGCAGTACTTC; CDR3aa: CATSDRTGGYEQYF
j_gene: TRBJ1-1; abundance: .; v_gene: TRBV6-5; d_gene: TRBD1; CDR3nt: TGTGCCAGCAGCTACGGGACAGTGGGTGGTGAAGCTTTCTTT; CDR3aa: CASSYGTVGGEAFF
j_gene: TRBJ2-7; abundance: .; v_gene: TRBV28; d_gene: .; CDR3nt: TGTGCCAGCTCATCAGGAACCCACGAGCAGTACTTC; CDR3aa: CASSSGTHEQYF
j_gene: TRBJ2-7; abundance: .; v_gene: TRBV11-2; d_gene: .; CDR3nt: TGTGCCAGCAGTAAACTGAGGGGGCGCGGGGACTCCTACGAGCAGTACTTC; CDR3aa: CASSKLRGRGDSYEQYF